Listed below are T cell receptor beta chains from one sample, sequenced in a study of blood T cell repertoires in COVID-19. Profiled with immunoSEQ multiplex PCR; TCRdb holds only in-frame clones, not every one. The sample comprises fewer than 300,000 clones, around 83% of which are singletons, and roughly 5.7% rests with the top ten. Sequenced input: peripheral blood. Receptor source: a man aged 80 or over with acute or convalescent COVID-19. The CDR3 runs from the conserved cysteine through the conserved F or W. Fields, in order: J gene, clone size, V gene, D gene, CDR3 length, CDR3 DNA, CDR3 protein. The D gene is left open where the match is weak. Where a row states a size, it is once, few, many or the class of an expanded clone; other rows omit it.

TRBJ2-3,-,TRBV4-2,TRBD1,15,TGTGCCAGCAGCACACACAGGGGAAGCACAGATACGCAGTATTTT,CASSTHRGSTDTQYF
TRBJ2-7,-,TRBV6-2/TRBV6-3,-,13,TGTGCCAGCAGTTACCCGACACCCTACGAGCAGTACTTC,CASSYPTPYEQYF
TRBJ1-4,-,TRBV18,-,14,TGTGCCAGCTCACCGCCAGGGTTAAGTGAAAAACTGTTTTTT,CASSPPGLSEKLFF
TRBJ1-4,-,TRBV28,TRBD1,16,TGTGCCAGCAGTTTTAGGAGACAGGGGGCTGGAGAAAAACTGTTTTTT,CASSFRRQGAGEKLFF
TRBJ2-1,-,TRBV19,TRBD2,15,TGTGCCAGTAGTGTCGGGACTAACTATTACAATGAGCAGTTCTTC,CASSVGTNYYNEQFF
TRBJ1-4,-,TRBV6-1,-,12,TGTGCCAGCAGTGAAGTGGGGGACACCCTGTTTTTT,CASSEVGDTLFF
TRBJ2-3,-,TRBV27,-,16,TGTGCCAGCAGTTTACGCCAGGCGGGCAGAACAGATACGCAGTATTTT,CASSLRQAGRTDTQYF
TRBJ2-5,-,TRBV4-1,-,18,TGCGCCAGCAGCCAAGATAGAATGACGGCGGGGAAGAAAGAGACCCAGTACTTC,CASSQDRMTAGKKETQYF
TRBJ1-2,-,TRBV12-3/TRBV12-4,-,13,TGTGCCGCCTCGGCGGGTGGGGTCGGTGGCTACACCTTC,CAASAGGVGGYTF
TRBJ2-1,-,TRBV2,TRBD2,14,TGTGCCAGCAGTCGGGGGGGATCCTACAATGAGCAGTTCTTC,CASSRGGSYNEQFF
TRBJ2-1,once,TRBV2,-,15,TGTGCCAGCAGTGAAGCGGGCTACCCGTACAATGAGCAGTTCTTC,CASSEAGYPYNEQFF